This is a list of T cell receptor beta chains from one sample in a study of radiotherapy plus CTLA-4 blockade in lung cancer. Produced via immunoSEQ multiplex PCR; TCRdb's table is partial and in-frame only. The sample includes around 44,000 clones, approximately 77% of them seen just once. The sample here was peripheral blood, taken from a patient treated with radiotherapy plus ipilimumab. All receptors come from a human donor with non-small cell lung cancer whose response to radiotherapy plus ipilimumab could not be evaluated. The CDR3 runs from the conserved cysteine through the conserved F or W. D genes are given only for firm matches. For some rows the clone size is stated as once, few or many, or as a class when expanded; others skip it.

J | V | D | size | length | CDR3 | DNA
TRBJ2-3 | TRBV7-2 | . | . | 15 | CASSSYRVGTDTQYF | TGTGCCAGCAGCTCCTACAGGGTCGGTACAGATACGCAGTATTTT
TRBJ2-3 | TRBV14 | . | . | 12 | CASSPRGFTQYF | TGTGCCAGCAGCCCTAGGGGTTTCACGCAGTATTTT
TRBJ2-7 | TRBV6-6 | . | . | 14 | CASSYSGGGDEQYF | TGTGCCAGCAGTTACTCGGGGGGTGGGGACGAGCAGTACTTC
TRBJ2-7 | TRBV18 | TRBD1 | . | 15 | CASSPSGQGLSEQYF | TGTGCCAGCTCACCTTCGGGACAGGGCCTAAGCGAGCAGTACTTC
TRBJ1-2 | TRBV7-9 | . | . | 13 | CASSFVGGYGYTF | TGTGCCAGCAGCTTTGTTGGAGGCTATGGCTACACCTTC
TRBJ2-5 | TRBV11-2 | . | few | 15 | CASSPRQGGGETQYF | TGTGCCAGCAGCCCCCGACAGGGTGGGGGGGAGACCCAGTACTTC
TRBJ1-5 | TRBV7-9 | TRBD1 | . | 16 | CASSYAGDRGIQPQHF | TGTGCCAGCAGTTATGCCGGGGACAGGGGAATTCAGCCCCAGCATTTT
TRBJ1-3 | TRBV7-3 | TRBD1 | . | 16 | CASSLNSGTAGNTIYF | TGTGCCAGCAGCCTTAACTCCGGGACAGCGGGAAACACCATATATTTT
TRBJ2-6 | TRBV7-6 | . | few | 15 | CASSLAGAGANVLTF | TGTGCCAGCAGTCTTGCCGGAGCTGGGGCCAACGTCCTGACTTTC
TRBJ2-3 | TRBV7-2 | TRBD2 | . | 14 | CASSQGLETDTQYF | TGTGCCAGCAGCCAGGGACTAGAGACAGATACGCAGTATTTT
TRBJ2-3 | TRBV7-3 | . | . | 12 | CASSPSGDTQYF | TGTGCCAGCAGCCCCAGCGGAGATACGCAGTATTTT
TRBJ2-1 | TRBV2 | . | . | 13 | CASSNGAYNEQFF | TGTGCCAGCAGCAATGGAGCCTACAATGAGCAGTTCTTC
TRBJ1-5 | TRBV7-8 | . | . | 13 | CASSLVADQPQHF | TGTGCCAGCAGCTTAGTGGCAGATCAGCCCCAGCATTTT
TRBJ1-6 | TRBV15 | . | . | 14 | CATRERTTNSPLHF | TGTGCCACCAGAGAACGTACAACTAATTCACCCCTCCACTTT
TRBJ2-5 | TRBV7-7 | TRBD2 | . | 17 | CASSLGDFGLAGETQYF | TGTGCTAGCAGCTTAGGGGATTTTGGACTAGCGGGAGAGACCCAGTACTTC
TRBJ2-7 | TRBV11-1 | . | . | 17 | CASSYESGVGSSYEQYF | TGTGCCAGCAGCTACGAAAGCGGCGTGGGGAGCTCCTACGAGCAGTACTTC
TRBJ2-5 | TRBV5-4 | . | . | 14 | CASSLRAGQETQYF | TGTGCCAGCAGCTTGAGGGCGGGCCAAGAGACCCAGTACTTC
TRBJ2-2 | TRBV19 | . | few | 17 | CASRPPIQGGNTGELFF | TGTGCCAGCCGACCACCTATCCAGGGGGGTAACACCGGGGAGCTGTTTTTT
TRBJ2-3 | TRBV28 | TRBD2 | . | 16 | CASSMLAGGSTDTQYF | TGTGCCAGCAGTATGTTAGCGGGGGGTAGCACAGATACGCAGTATTTT
TRBJ2-7 | TRBV10-1 | . | . | 12 | CANQDPRGEQYF | TGCGCCAACCAAGACCCTCGCGGGGAGCAGTACTTC
TRBJ1-1 | TRBV2 | . | . | 12 | CASSSQGTEAFF | TGTGCCAGCAGTTCGCAGGGCACTGAAGCTTTCTTT
TRBJ2-1 | TRBV6-1 | . | few | 13 | CASRSPSGNEQFF | TGTGCCAGCAGATCCCCGTCGGGTAATGAGCAGTTCTTC
TRBJ2-7 | TRBV7-6 | TRBD2 | . | 17 | CASSFILGRAESYEQYF | TGTGCCAGCAGCTTCATCCTGGGGAGGGCTGAGTCCTACGAGCAGTACTTC
TRBJ2-7 | TRBV2 | TRBD1 | once | 13 | CAGARDRGSEQYF | TGTGCCGGGGCCCGGGACAGGGGGTCCGAGCAGTACTTC
TRBJ1-6 | TRBV5-1 | . | . | 16 | CASRLIPTAYNSPLHF | TGCGCCAGCAGGCTAATCCCCACAGCCTATAATTCACCCCTCCACTTT
TRBJ1-1 | TRBV4-3 | TRBD1 | once | 17 | CASSQEPRGRMNTEAFF | TGCGCCAGCAGCCAAGAGCCCAGGGGGCGTATGAACACTGAAGCTTTCTTT
TRBJ1-6 | TRBV4-3 | TRBD1 | few | 15 | CASSLRDRDNSPLHF | TGCGCCAGCAGCCTCCGGGACAGGGATAATTCACCCCTCCACTTT
TRBJ1-1 | TRBV19 | TRBD1 | . | 14 | CASIQTGGISAAFF | TGTGCCAGTATTCAGACAGGGGGTATATCTGCAGCTTTCTTT
TRBJ1-3 | TRBV9 | . | . | 16 | CASSGRLGHSGNTIYF | TGTGCCAGCAGCGGTCGTTTGGGACACTCTGGAAACACCATATATTTT
TRBJ2-3 | TRBV5-1 | TRBD1 | . | 13 | CASSGQGTDTQYF | TGCGCCAGCAGTGGACAGGGGACAGATACGCAGTATTTT
TRBJ2-7 | TRBV5-5 | TRBD2 | few | 17 | CASSGGTSGRSRNEQYF | TGTGCCAGCAGCGGGGGGACTAGCGGGAGGAGTAGAAACGAGCAGTACTTC
TRBJ2-7 | TRBV4-1 | . | . | 18 | CASSQGIWRKALTHEQYF | TGCGCCAGCAGCCAAGGAATCTGGAGAAAGGCCCTAACCCACGAGCAGTACTTC
TRBJ2-7 | TRBV19 | . | . | 17 | CASSAKGGNGPRNEQYF | TGTGCCAGTAGTGCGAAAGGAGGAAACGGTCCGCGGAACGAGCAGTACTTC
TRBJ1-2 | TRBV15 | TRBD1 | . | 17 | CATSRESPGQAFRGYTF | TGTGCCACCAGCAGAGAGTCTCCGGGACAGGCTTTTCGGGGCTACACCTTC
TRBJ1-1 | TRBV4-2 | . | . | 15 | CASSQEPASNTEAFF | TGTGCCAGCAGCCAAGAACCAGCTAGTAACACTGAAGCTTTCTTT
TRBJ2-7 | TRBV20-1 | . | . | 10 | CSARSYEQYF | TGCAGTGCTAGGAGCTACGAGCAGTACTTC
TRBJ2-5 | TRBV7-2 | TRBD2 | few | 16 | CASSFGTSGLQETQYF | TGTGCCAGCAGCTTCGGGACTAGCGGGCTACAAGAGACCCAGTACTTC
TRBJ1-2 | TRBV28 | TRBD1 | . | 14 | CASSATGGPYGYTF | TGTGCCAGCAGTGCCACAGGGGGACCCTATGGCTACACCTTC
TRBJ2-1 | TRBV5-1 | TRBD1 | . | 14 | CASRADRGYNEQFF | TGCGCCAGCAGAGCGGACAGGGGATACAATGAGCAGTTCTTC
TRBJ2-1 | TRBV29-1 | TRBD1 | . | 13 | CSAGTALYNEQFF | TGCAGCGCCGGGACAGCCCTCTACAATGAGCAGTTCTTC
TRBJ2-2 | TRBV30 | TRBD2 | . | 17 | CARTGTSGGGDTGELFF | TGTGCCCGCACCGGGACTAGCGGGGGGGGAGATACCGGGGAGCTGTTTTTT
TRBJ2-7 | TRBV4-2 | TRBD2 | . | 15 | CASSQSGTSSYEQYF | TGTGCCAGCAGCCAGAGCGGGACCTCCTCCTACGAGCAGTACTTC